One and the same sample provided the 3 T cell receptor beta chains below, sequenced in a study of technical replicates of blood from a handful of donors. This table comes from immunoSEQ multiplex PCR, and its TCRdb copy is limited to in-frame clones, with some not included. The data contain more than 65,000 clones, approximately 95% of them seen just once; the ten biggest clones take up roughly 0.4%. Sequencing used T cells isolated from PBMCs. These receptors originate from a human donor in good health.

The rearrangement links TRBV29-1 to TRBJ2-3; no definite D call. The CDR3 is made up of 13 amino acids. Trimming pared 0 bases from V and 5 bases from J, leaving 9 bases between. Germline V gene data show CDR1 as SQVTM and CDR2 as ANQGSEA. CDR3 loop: CSVEDTARDTQYF. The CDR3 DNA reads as TGCAGCGTTGAAGACACAGCAAGAGATACGCAGTATTTT.

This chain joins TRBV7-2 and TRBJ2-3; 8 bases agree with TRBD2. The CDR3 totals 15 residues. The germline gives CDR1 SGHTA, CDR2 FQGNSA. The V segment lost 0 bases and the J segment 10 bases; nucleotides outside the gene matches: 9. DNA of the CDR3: TGTGCCAGCAGCTTAGCGGGGACCCAAGCGGGGGCGCAGTATTTT. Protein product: CASSLAGTQAGAQYF.

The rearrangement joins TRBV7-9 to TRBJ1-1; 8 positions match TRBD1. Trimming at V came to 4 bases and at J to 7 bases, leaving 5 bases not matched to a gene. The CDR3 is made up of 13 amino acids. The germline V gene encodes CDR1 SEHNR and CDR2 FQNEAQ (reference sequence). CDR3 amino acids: CASSSYRGNEAFF. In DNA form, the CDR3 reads TGTGCCAGCAGCTCCTACAGGGGGAATGAAGCTTTCTTT.